Sequencing of this TCR beta chain was carried out in a study of blood T cell repertoires in COVID-19. Study-wide context: Researchers got acute and convalescent COVID-19 samples from the United States, Italy and Spain. From T cells, B-cell-depleted T cells, or PBMCs came the material, which was cDNA or gDNA.

Participant age was roughly 18 to 89 years, and participants resided in approximately 25 US areas. Sequencing used immunoSEQ multiplex PCR; TCRdb keeps in-frame clones, though not all of them. This sample has a few hundred thousand clones; 90% occur once, and the top ten carry 3.5% to 5%. The CDR3 runs 15 residues. Trimming shortened V by 2 bases and J by 1 base, and 12 bases separated the two germline ends. CDR1 is SGDLS and CDR2 is YYNGEE in the germline V gene. The sequence was collected from a woman between 18 and 30 years old with acute COVID-19. The chain carries TRBV9 and TRBJ2-5; perhaps TRBD2 as D (6 bases). Sequencing used PBMCs or T cells enriched from blood (not recorded which). Written as DNA, the CDR3 is TGTGCCAGCAGCGTTAGCGGTAGGCCCCAAGAGACCCAGTACTTC. It specifies CASSVSGRPQETQYF.